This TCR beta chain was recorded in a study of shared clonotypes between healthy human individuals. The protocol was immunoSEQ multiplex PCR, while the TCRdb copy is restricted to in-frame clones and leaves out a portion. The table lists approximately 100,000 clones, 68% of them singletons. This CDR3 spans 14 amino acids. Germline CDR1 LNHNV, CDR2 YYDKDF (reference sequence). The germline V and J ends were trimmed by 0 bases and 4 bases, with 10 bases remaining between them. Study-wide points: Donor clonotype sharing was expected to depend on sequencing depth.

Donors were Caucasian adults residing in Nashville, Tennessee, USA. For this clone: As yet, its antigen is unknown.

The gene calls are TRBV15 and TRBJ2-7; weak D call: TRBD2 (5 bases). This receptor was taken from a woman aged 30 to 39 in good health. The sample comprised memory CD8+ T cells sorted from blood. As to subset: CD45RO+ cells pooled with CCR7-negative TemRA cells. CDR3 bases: TGTGCCACCAGCAGAGAGAACGGACTTTACGAGCAGTACTTC. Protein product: CATSRENGLYEQYF.